This T cell receptor beta chain was identified during a study of blood T cell repertoires in COVID-19 (TCRdb year 2020). Describing the broader study: Samples from collaborators originated in the United States, Italy and Spain and spanned both the acute and convalescent phases of COVID-19. The prospective study material was composed of cDNA or gDNA derived from T cells, B-cell-depleted T cells, or PBMCs. Subjects who had been exposed to COVID-19, were actively infected with it, or had recovered from it provided the deeply sampled blood TCRbeta repertoires that made up the dataset. The repertoires were released in a freely available public database intended as a resource for research on the immune response to SARS-CoV-2. Samples were obtained from the ongoing ImmuneRACE study (first 160 participants) and from over 1,000 subjects provided by 6 global collaborators. The sample metadata nearly always contained a de-identified subject ID, COVID-19 status, age in years and sex. Where available, HLA class I and class II types were taken from metadata supplied by the sample provider and were not determined by assay-based typing. General conclusions and limits of the study: How much clinical and demographic metadata was included differed by source and by participant, and the metadata was provided uncurated.

The collaborating institutions used their own protocols to collect whole blood in K2EDTA tubes. Collaborator samples were shipped for TCRbeta analysis as frozen whole blood, isolated PBMCs, or DNA extracted from either sample type. Turning to this clone: Its cognate antigen has yet to be identified. Per-nucleotide qualities are absent, and no much larger clonotype sits a single base away.

TCRbeta CDR3 regions were amplified from genomic DNA by means of the immunoSEQ Assay, a bias-controlled multiplex PCR. Regarding the original processing steps: The number of nucleated cells in each sample was estimated by amplification of reference gene primers within the assay. To quantify the absolute abundance of each unique TCRbeta CDR3 rearrangement, sequence reads were collapsed and filtered. For each sample, productive Simpson clonality was calculated as the square root of Simpson's diversity index over productive rearrangements. TCRdb retrieved this table from immuneACCESS and kept in-frame rearrangements only. Not all clones are present; in checked studies, unresolved V genes account for under half, and no reason is known for the remainder. V and J calls and clone size come straight from that table; D and trimming were deduced from the DNA. A total of some 130,000 clones appear in this sample, more than 75% of them only once. Jointly, the top ten make up around 3.6% of the sample.

The CDR3 starts with the cysteine, ends with the phenylalanine, and has 15 residues. CDR3 DNA is the only sequence kept; it has 45 bases, read in frame from the first base. The germline V gene sets CDR1 to SGHDN and CDR2 to FVKESK. The junction shows trimming of 4 bases on V and 7 bases on J, plus 19 bases between the germline ends. The sample was peripheral blood. This TCR was recovered from a woman in her sixties or seventies with acute or convalescent COVID-19. This sequence uses TRBV14 and TRBJ2-5; the D gene is perhaps TRBD2, from 7 matching bases. The base sequence is TGTGCCAGCAGCCCATTGACAGGCGGGGGAGGGACCCAGTACTTC. Its product reads: CASSPLTGGGGTQYF. With the rest looked up from the reference TRBV14 and TRBJ2-5 genes rather than sequenced, the full variable domain is EAGVTQFPSHSVIEKGQTVTLRCDPISGHDNLYWYRRVMGKEIKFLLHFVKESKQDESGMPNNRFLAERTGGTYSTLKVQPAELEDSGVYFCASSPLTGGGGTQYFGPGTRLLVL.